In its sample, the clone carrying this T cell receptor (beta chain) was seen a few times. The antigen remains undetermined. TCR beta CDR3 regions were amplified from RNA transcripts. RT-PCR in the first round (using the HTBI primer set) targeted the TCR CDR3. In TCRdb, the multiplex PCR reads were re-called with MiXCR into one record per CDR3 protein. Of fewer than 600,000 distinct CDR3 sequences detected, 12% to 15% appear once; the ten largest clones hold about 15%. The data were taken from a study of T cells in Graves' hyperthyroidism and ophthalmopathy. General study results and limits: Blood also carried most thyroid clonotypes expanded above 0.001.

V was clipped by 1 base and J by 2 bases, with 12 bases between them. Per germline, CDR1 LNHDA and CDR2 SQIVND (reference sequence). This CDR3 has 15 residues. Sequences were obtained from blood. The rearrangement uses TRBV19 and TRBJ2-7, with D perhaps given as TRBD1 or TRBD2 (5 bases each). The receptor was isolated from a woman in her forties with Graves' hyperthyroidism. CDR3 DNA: TGTGCCAGTAGTATAGGGGGGAGTGGAACCTACGAGCAGTACTTC. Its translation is CASSIGGSGTYEQYF.